The clone carrying this T cell receptor beta chain appeared a single time. Its antigen is unknown. At one of its ends the junction is not consistent with the germline gene, which may arise from a read error. TCRdb's table, derived via immunoSEQ multiplex PCR, lists solely in-frame clones and lacks some. Altogether about 82,000 clones are present, 70% to 90% being singletons, with the ten largest covering approximately 0.79%. The CDR3 totals 14 residues. Germline values: CDR1 SGHAT, CDR2 FQNNGV. These data are taken from a study of OX40 agonist ivuxolimab in advanced cancers. The wider study: Ivuxolimab is a fully human IgG2 antibody that activates OX40 (CD134). Three partial responders included one hepatocellular carcinoma patient and two cutaneous melanoma patients. Dose-escalation patients had hepatocellular carcinoma, melanoma, renal cell or head and neck cancer. Study-wide points: With doses of 0.1 to 3.0 mg/kg, CD4+ and CD8+ blood T cells had undergone clonal expansion by week 6.

This rearrangement joins TRBV11-2 to TRBJ1-6, with D unclear. The sample was CD4+ or CD8+ T cells sorted from blood, taken in a trial of the OX40 agonist ivuxolimab. The TCR was taken from an adult with an advanced solid tumor such as melanoma, head and neck, liver or kidney cancer. The CDR3 loop is CASSLARTPSPLHF. In DNA, the CDR3 is TGTGCCAGCAGCTTAGCGCGCACACCTTCACCACTCCACTTT.